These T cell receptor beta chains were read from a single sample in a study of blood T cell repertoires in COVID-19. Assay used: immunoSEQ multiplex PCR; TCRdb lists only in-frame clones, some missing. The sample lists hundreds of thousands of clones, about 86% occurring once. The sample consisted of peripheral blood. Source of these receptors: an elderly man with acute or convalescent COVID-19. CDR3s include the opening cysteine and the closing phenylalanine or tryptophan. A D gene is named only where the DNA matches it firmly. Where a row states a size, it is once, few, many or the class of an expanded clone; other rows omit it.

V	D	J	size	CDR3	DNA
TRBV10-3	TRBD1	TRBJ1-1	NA	CAIAGTGGHGATEAFF	TGTGCCATAGCCGGGACAGGGGGCCACGGGGCCACTGAAGCTTTCTTT
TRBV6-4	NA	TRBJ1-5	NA	CARSWCGREGQPQHF	TGTGCCAGGAGCTGGTGTGGGCGCGAAGGTCAGCCCCAGCATTTT
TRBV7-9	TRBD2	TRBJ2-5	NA	CASSLAGSGRIGETQYF	TGTGCCAGCAGCTTAGCGGGTAGCGGGAGAATCGGGGAGACCCAGTACTTC
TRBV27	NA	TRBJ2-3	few	CASSYSGGTSTDTQYF	TGTGCCAGCAGTTATAGCGGAGGCACTAGCACAGATACGCAGTATTTT
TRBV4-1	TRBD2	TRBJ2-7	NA	CASSPPTSGGAYEQYF	TGCGCCAGCAGCCCACCGACTAGCGGAGGGGCCTACGAGCAGTACTTC
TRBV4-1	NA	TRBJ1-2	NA	CASSQRPPRGREYGYTF	TGCGCCAGCAGCCAACGGCCCCCCAGGGGCCGTGAGTATGGCTACACCTTC
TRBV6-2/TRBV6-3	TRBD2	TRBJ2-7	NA	CASSASGRRSYEQYF	TGTGCCAGCAGTGCTAGCGGGAGAAGGTCCTACGAGCAGTACTTC
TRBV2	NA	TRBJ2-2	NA	CASRGTRIGLGGELFF	TGTGCCAGCAGGGGAACTAGAATTGGATTGGGCGGGGAGCTGTTTTTT
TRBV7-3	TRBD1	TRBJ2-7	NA	CASKETGTSDEQYF	TGTGCCAGCAAGGAGACAGGGACGAGTGACGAGCAGTACTTC
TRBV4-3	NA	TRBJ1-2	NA	CASSQDGRVGGYGYTF	TGCGCCAGCAGCCAAGATGGCAGGGTGGGAGGCTATGGCTACACCTTC
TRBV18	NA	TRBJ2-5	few	CASSPGQQETQYF	TGTGCCAGCTCACCGGGGCAGCAAGAGACCCAGTACTTC
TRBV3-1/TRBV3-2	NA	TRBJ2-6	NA	CASSLRASKGDSGANVLTF	TGTGCCAGCAGCCTTCGAGCGTCTAAAGGGGACTCTGGGGCCAACGTCCTGACTTTC
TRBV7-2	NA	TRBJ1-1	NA	CASSLAGLPNTEAFF	TGTGCCAGCAGCTTAGCGGGACTTCCGAACACTGAAGCTTTCTTT
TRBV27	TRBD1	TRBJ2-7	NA	CASSLFPGAGGEEQYF	TGTGCCAGCAGTTTATTTCCCGGGGCAGGGGGCGAAGAGCAGTACTTC
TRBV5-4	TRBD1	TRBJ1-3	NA	CASSLGTGTGDGNTIYF	TGTGCCAGCAGCTTGGGGACCGGGACAGGCGATGGAAACACCATATATTTT
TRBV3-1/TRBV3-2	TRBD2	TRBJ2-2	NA	CASSQTSGKHTGELFF	TGTGCCAGCAGCCAAACTAGCGGGAAACACACCGGGGAGCTGTTTTTT
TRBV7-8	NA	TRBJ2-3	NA	CASSLGRAGTDTQYF	TGTGCCAGCAGCTTAGGGAGGGCAGGGACAGATACGCAGTATTTT
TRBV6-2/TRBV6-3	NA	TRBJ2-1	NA	CASSPLQGKGYNEQFF	TGTGCCAGCAGTCCCCTCCAGGGAAAGGGATACAATGAGCAGTTCTTC
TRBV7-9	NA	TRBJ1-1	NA	CASRVYREAFF	TGTGCCAGCAGAGTTTACAGGGAAGCTTTCTTT
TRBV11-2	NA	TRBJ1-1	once	CASSFVQGNTEAFF	TGTGCCAGCAGCTTCGTCCAGGGCAACACTGAAGCTTTCTTT
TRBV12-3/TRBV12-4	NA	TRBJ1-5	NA	CASSLQGWPQHF	TGTGCCAGCAGTCTACAGGGTTGGCCCCAGCATTTT
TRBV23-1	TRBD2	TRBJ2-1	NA	CASKRGGAYNEQFF	TGCGCCAGCAAGCGGGGGGGCGCCTACAATGAGCAGTTCTTC
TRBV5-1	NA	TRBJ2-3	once	CASSLLQGTDTQYF	TGCGCCAGCAGCTTGTTACAGGGCACAGATACGCAGTATTTT
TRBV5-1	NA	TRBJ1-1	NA	CASSITGTLNTEAFF	TGCGCCAGCAGCATAACCGGGACATTGAACACTGAAGCTTTCTTT
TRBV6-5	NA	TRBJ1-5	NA	CASSPRGLKPQHF	TGTGCCAGCAGCCCCCGGGGGTTGAAGCCCCAGCATTTT
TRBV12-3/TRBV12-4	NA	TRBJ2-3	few	CASSDNRADTQYF	TGTGCCAGCAGCGATAATAGAGCAGATACGCAGTATTTT
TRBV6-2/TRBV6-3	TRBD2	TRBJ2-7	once	CASSTPGLASYEQYF	TGTGCCAGCAGTACCCCGGGACTAGCATCCTACGAGCAGTACTTC
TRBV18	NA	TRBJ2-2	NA	CASSRRESTGELFF	TGTGCCAGCTCACGACGGGAGAGCACCGGGGAGCTGTTTTTT
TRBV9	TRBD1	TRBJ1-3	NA	CASSIGTGRSGNTIYF	TGTGCCAGCAGCATCGGGACAGGGCGATCTGGAAACACCATATATTTT
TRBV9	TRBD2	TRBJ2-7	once	CASSVSGGTYEQYF	TGTGCCAGCAGCGTAAGCGGGGGGACCTACGAGCAGTACTTC
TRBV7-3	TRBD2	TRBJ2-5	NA	CASSPRGGLAVETQYF	TGTGCCAGCAGTCCCCGAGGAGGACTAGCGGTAGAGACCCAGTACTTC
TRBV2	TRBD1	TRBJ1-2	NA	CASSPRTGYYGYTF	TGTGCCAGCAGCCCCCGGACAGGATACTATGGCTACACCTTC
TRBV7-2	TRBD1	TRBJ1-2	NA	CASSLAPRGLNYGYTF	TGTGCCAGCAGCTTAGCACCCAGGGGGCTCAACTATGGCTACACCTTC
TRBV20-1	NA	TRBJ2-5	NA	CSAGARETQYF	TGCAGTGCTGGTGCTCGGGAGACCCAGTACTTC